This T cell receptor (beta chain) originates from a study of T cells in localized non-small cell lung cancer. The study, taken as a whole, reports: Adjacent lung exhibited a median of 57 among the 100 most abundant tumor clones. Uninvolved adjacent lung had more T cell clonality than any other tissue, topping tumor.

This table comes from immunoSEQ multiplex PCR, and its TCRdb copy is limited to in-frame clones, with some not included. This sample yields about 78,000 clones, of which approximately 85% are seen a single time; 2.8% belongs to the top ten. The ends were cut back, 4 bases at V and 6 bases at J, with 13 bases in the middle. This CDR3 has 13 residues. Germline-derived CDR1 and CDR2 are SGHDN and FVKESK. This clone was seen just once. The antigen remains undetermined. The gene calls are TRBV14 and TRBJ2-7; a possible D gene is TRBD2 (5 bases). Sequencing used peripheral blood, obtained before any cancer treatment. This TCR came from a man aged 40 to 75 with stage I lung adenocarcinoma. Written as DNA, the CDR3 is TGTGCCAGCAGCCGGCGGGTCGAAGGCGAGCAGTACTTC. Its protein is CASSRRVEGEQYF.